The 12 T cell receptor beta chains presented below share a single source sample, sequenced in a study of T cell responses to AZD1222 COVID-19 vaccine. TCRdb's copy holds only in-frame clones and misses some; the assay was immunoSEQ multiplex PCR. Of around 130,000 clones listed, 86% are singletons. Here the sequenced sample was peripheral blood, taken 28 days after the second AZD1222 dose. The receptors come from an adult who received the AZD1222 COVID-19 vaccine.

This rearrangement joins TRBV2 to TRBJ1-1; D is possibly TRBD1 (5 bases). Trimming took off 2 bases at V and 3 bases at J, with 16 bases between the two ends. Looked up from germline, CDR1 is SNHLY and CDR2 is FYNNEI. This CDR3 contains 16 residues. The CDR3 region has the DNA TGTGCCAGCAGTGAACCAGGAGGGTGGGGGTACACTGAAGCTTTCTTT. Amino acid sequence: CASSEPGGWGYTEAFF. The complete variable domain, with remaining parts taken from reference TRBV2 and TRBJ1-1, reads EPEVTQTPSHQVTQMGQEVILRCVPISNHLYFYWYRQILGQKVEFLVSFYNNEISEKSEIFDDQFSVERPDGSNFTLKIRSTKLEDSAMYFCASSEPGGWGYTEAFFGQGTRLTVV.

This chain links TRBV11-2 with TRBJ1-2, with TRBD1 matching 8 bases. Germline loops: CDR1 SGHAT, CDR2 FQNNGV. The CDR3 contains 15 residues. With 5 bases clipped from V and 0 bases from J, the junction kept 5 bases outside the gene matches. CDR3 bases: TGTGCCAGCAGCACCCAGACAGGGGCTAACTATGGCTACACCTTC. Encoded protein: CASSTQTGANYGYTF.

The J gene is TRBJ2-5, the V gene TRBV5-1; TRBD2 aligns across 8 bases. Germline V CDR1 and CDR2: SGHRS, YFSETQ. The CDR3 sequence is 14 residues long. The V gene end was trimmed by 4 bases and the J gene end by 5 bases; junction bases not matched to a gene: 7. The CDR3 loop is CASSPGGGRETQYF. CDR3 in DNA: TGCGCCAGCAGCCCCGGGGGGGGAAGGGAGACCCAGTACTTC.

The rearrangement joins TRBV5-4 to TRBJ1-1; 11 nucleotides agree with TRBD1. CDR1 is SGHNT, CDR2 YYREEE, per germline (reference sequence). V shed 2 bases, J shed 11 bases, and the junction held 8 bases outside the gene matches. The CDR3 loop spans 14 amino acids. The CDR3 is CASSFAGTGGYAFF. CDR3 DNA: TGTGCCAGCAGCTTTGCCGGGACAGGGGGTTATGCTTTCTTT.

This clone was seen once. The V gene is TRBV28, the J gene TRBJ2-7; D may correspond to TRBD1 or TRBD2 (5 bases each). Germline CDR1 is MDHEN and CDR2 is SYDVKM. This CDR3 has 16 amino acids. V gave up 3 bases and J gave up 0 bases, with 15 bases separating them. The CDR3 DNA reads as TGTGCCAGCAGTTTTCCATCGGGGCAGGGCTCCTACGAGCAGTACTTC. Amino acids: CASSFPSGQGSYEQYF. Drawing the rest from reference TRBV28 and TRBJ2-7, the complete variable domain is DVKVTQSSRYLVKRTGEKVFLECVQDMDHENMFWYRQDPGLGLRLIYFSYDVKMKEKGDIPEGYSVSREKKERFSLILESASTNQTSMYLCASSFPSGQGSYEQYFGPGTRLTVT.

The chain carries TRBV15 and TRBJ2-1; tentatively, D is TRBD1 (6 bases). Deletions cut 7 bases from V and 2 bases from J, with 12 bases between. This CDR3 has 14 amino acids. Per the germline V gene, CDR1 is LNHNV and CDR2 is YYDKDF (reference sequence). The CDR3 loop reads CATTFRGAYNEQFF. The CDR3 DNA reads as TGTGCCACCACCTTCAGGGGTGCCTACAATGAGCAGTTCTTC.

The chain recombines TRBV10-1 with TRBJ1-1; 9 nucleotides agree with TRBD1. The J segment lost 2 bases and the V segment lost 7 bases, leaving 5 bases of the junction unmatched. Looked up from germline, CDR1 is WNHNN and CDR2 is SYGVQD (reference sequence). CDR3 length equals 14 residues. CDR3 sequence reads: CASIRTGANTEAFF. The CDR3 DNA is TGCGCCAGCATCCGGACAGGGGCAAACACTGAAGCTTTCTTT.

The chain combines TRBV10-2 with TRBJ2-5; D not certain. V was shortened by 4 bases and J by 5 bases, with 8 bases between the two germline ends. CDR3 length: 12 residues. Germline lookup yields CDR1 WSHSY and CDR2 SAAADI. As DNA, the CDR3 is TGCGCCAGCAGTGGGGCTCGGGAGACCCAGTACTTC. Translation gives CASSGARETQYF.

This sequence joins TRBV5-5 and TRBJ1-5; no clear D gene. Germline CDR1 reads SGHKS; CDR2 reads YYEKEE (reference sequence). The CDR3 covers 14 residues. V lost 4 bases, J lost 4 bases, and 12 bases lay in between. The CDR3 loop reads CASSKSAVNQPQHF. The CDR3 nucleotides are TGTGCCAGCAGCAAATCAGCGGTAAATCAGCCCCAGCATTTT.

This chain connects TRBV2 to TRBJ2-6; no firm D call. V was shortened by 4 bases and J by 1 base, with 8 bases between the two germline ends. The CDR3 is 15 residues long. Per germline, CDR1 SNHLY and CDR2 FYNNEI. The CDR3 DNA sequence: TGTGCCAGCAGTGTGAGGCAATCTGGGGCCAACGTCCTGACTTTC. Translation gives CASSVRQSGANVLTF.

The chain joins TRBV10-3 to TRBJ2-1; possible D gene TRBD2, 6 bases. The CDR3 has 15 residues. Trimming stripped 2 bases from V and 4 bases from J, with 12 bases between. Germline V gene lookup returns CDR1 ENHRY and CDR2 SYGVKD. The CDR3 spells CAISETGLLYNEQFF. CDR3 in DNA: TGTGCCATCAGTGAGACGGGACTCCTTTACAATGAGCAGTTCTTC.

The chain uses TRBV7-9 and TRBJ1-4; D might be TRBD1 (5 bases). With 2 bases removed from V and 8 bases from J, the gap between germline ends came to 15 bases. CDR1 is SEHNR and CDR2 is FQNEAQ in the germline V gene (reference sequence). The length of the CDR3 is 15 residues. The CDR3: CASSLSRGIGEKLFF. In DNA, the CDR3 is TGTGCCAGCAGCTTATCTCGGGGGATAGGCGAAAAACTGTTTTTT.